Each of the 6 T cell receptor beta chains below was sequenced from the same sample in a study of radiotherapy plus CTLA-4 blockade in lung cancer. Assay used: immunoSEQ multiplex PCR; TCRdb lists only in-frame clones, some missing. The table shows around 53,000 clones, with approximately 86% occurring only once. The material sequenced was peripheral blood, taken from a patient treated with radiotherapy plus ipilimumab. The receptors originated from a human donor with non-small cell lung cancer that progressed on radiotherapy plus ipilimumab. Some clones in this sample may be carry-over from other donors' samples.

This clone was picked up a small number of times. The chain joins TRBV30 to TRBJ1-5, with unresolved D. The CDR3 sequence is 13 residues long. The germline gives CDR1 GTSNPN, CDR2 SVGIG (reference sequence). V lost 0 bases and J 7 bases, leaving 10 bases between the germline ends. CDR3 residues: CAWSVRGGQPQHF. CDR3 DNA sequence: TGTGCCTGGAGTGTACGGGGAGGACAGCCCCAGCATTTT.

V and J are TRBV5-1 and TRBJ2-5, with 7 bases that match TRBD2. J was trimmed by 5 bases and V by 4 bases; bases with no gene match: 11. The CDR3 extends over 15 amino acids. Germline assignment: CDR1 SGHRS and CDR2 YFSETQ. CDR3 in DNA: TGCGCCAGCAGCGCCTCTAGCGGAGCGGGGGAGACCCAGTACTTC. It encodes CASSASSGAGETQYF.

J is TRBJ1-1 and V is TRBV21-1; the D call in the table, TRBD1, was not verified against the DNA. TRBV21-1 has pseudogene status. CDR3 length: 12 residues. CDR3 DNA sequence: TGTGCCAGCAGCAAATGGCCCACTGAAGCTTTCTTT. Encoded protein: CASSKWPTEAFF.

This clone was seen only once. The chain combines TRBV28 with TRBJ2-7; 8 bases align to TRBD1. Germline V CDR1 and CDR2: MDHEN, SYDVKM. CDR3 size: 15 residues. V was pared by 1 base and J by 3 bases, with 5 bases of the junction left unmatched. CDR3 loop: CASSLFGQGNYEQYF. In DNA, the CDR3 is TGTGCCAGCAGTTTATTTGGACAGGGTAACTACGAGCAGTACTTC.

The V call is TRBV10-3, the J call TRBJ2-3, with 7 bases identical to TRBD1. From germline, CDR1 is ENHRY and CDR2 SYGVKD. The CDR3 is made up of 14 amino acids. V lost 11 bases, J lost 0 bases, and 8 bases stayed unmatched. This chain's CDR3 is CAAYRGGSTDTQYF. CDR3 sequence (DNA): TGTGCCGCATACAGGGGTGGTAGCACAGATACGCAGTATTTT.

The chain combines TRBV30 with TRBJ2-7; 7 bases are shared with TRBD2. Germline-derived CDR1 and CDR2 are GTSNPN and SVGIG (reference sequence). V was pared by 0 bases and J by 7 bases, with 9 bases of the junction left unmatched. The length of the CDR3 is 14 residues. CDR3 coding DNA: TGTGCCTGGAGTGTGGACGGGGGGATAGGTGAGCAGTACTTC. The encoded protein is CAWSVDGGIGEQYF. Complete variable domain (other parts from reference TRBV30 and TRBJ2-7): SQTIHQWPATLVQPVGSPLSLECTVEGTSNPNLYWYRQAAGRGLQLLFYSVGIGQISSEVPQNLSASRPQDRQFILSSKKLLLSDSGFYLCAWSVDGGIGEQYFGPGTRLTVT.